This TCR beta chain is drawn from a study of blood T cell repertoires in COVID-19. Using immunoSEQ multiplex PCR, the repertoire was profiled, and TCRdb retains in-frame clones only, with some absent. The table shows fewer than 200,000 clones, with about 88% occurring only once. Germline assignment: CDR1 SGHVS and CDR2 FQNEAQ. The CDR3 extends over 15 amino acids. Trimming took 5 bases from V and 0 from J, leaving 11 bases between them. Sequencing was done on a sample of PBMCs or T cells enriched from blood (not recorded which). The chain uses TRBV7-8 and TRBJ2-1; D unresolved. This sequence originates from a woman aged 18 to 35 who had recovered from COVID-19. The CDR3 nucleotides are TGTGCCAGCAGCGGTCGTGTTAGCTCCTACAATGAGCAGTTCTTC. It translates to CASSGRVSSYNEQFF.